This is a list of T cell receptor beta chains from one sample in a study of cytomegalovirus exposure and HLA in healthy donors. Method: immunoSEQ multiplex PCR; TCRdb's copy keeps in-frame clones and lacks some. The sample holds some 110,000 clones, roughly 70% seen once. Sequencing used PBMCs. These receptors originate from a woman in her forties or fifties in good health and CMV-seropositive. Each CDR3 is given with its conserved first and last residue. Each record gives: V gene, clone size, D gene, J gene, CDR3 DNA, CDR3 protein. The D gene is left open where the match is weak. The size field is filled for only some rows; it gives once, few, many or a size class.

>TRBV11-2|.|.|TRBJ2-7
TGTGCCAGCAGCTTTGGACAGCTCCCAGGCTACGAGCAGTACTTC
CASSFGQLPGYEQYF
>TRBV19|.|.|TRBJ2-7
TGTGCCAGTACTCTTGGCCAGGGGGGACCCCCCTACGAGCAGTACTTC
CASTLGQGGPPYEQYF
>TRBV28|few|.|TRBJ1-3
TGTGCCAGCATAAGTGGACAGTACTCTGGAAACACCATATATTTT
CASISGQYSGNTIYF
>TRBV10-3|.|TRBD2|TRBJ2-1
TGTGCCATCAGGGACGGGACTAATGGCGACAATGAGCAGTTCTTC
CAIRDGTNGDNEQFF
>TRBV5-1|.|TRBD1|TRBJ2-5
TGCGCCAGCACCAGGGACAGGGTAGAAGAGACCCAGTACTTC
CASTRDRVEETQYF
>TRBV27|.|.|TRBJ1-2
TGTGCCAGCAGTTCAACCAGGGATGGCTACACCTTC
CASSSTRDGYTF
>TRBV11-2|.|.|TRBJ1-3
TGTGCCAGCAGCTTAGGGGCCTCTGGAAACACCATATATTTT
CASSLGASGNTIYF
>TRBV5-1|.|.|TRBJ1-4
TGCGCCAGCAGCCGGGGCGGCGGGGGCGAAAAACTGTTTTTT
CASSRGGGGEKLFF
>TRBV18|few|TRBD1|TRBJ1-1
TGTGCCAGCTCACCACCTCTCAGACAGGGGGTGGAAGCTTTCTTT
CASSPPLRQGVEAFF
>TRBV14|.|.|TRBJ1-1
TGTGCCAGCAGCCAAGAGGTATTAGCGGTACATCGGGGAACTGAAGCTTTCTTT
CASSQEVLAVHRGTEAFF
>TRBV5-4|.|.|TRBJ1-4
TGTGCCAGCAAATTGGGGGGGGCGAACGAAAAACTGTTTTTT
CASKLGGANEKLFF
>TRBV30|.|TRBD2|TRBJ2-1
TGTGCCTGGAGTAGACTAGCGGCCAATGAGCAGTTCTTC
CAWSRLAANEQFF
>TRBV5-1|.|.|TRBJ2-3
TGCGCCAGCAAAAGGCTAGAATCCACAGATACGCAGTATTTT
CASKRLESTDTQYF
>TRBV6-1|.|.|TRBJ1-2
TGTGCCAGCAGATATATTGGCTACACCTTC
CASRYIGYTF
>TRBV4-2|.|TRBD1|TRBJ2-1
TGTGCCAGCAGCCCCCAACAGGGGCTGAGCTCCTACAATGAGCAGTTCTTC
CASSPQQGLSSYNEQFF